This TCR beta chain appears in the sequencing data of a study of control samples from healthy donors and cancer patients. Germline V gene data show CDR1 as SGHRS and CDR2 as YFSETQ. There are 14 residues in the CDR3. Trimming took off 4 bases at V and 13 bases at J, with 23 bases between the two ends. The assay was immunoSEQ multiplex PCR, and TCRdb's table has in-frame clones only and misses some. The sample carries roughly 120,000 clones, 88% recorded once. The TCR sequence derives from a woman in her seventies in good health. The specimen was blood. This chain links TRBV5-1 with TRBJ2-5, with D perhaps TRBD1 or TRBD2 (5 bases each). The CDR3 loop reads CASSGDGSNHEGYF. The CDR3 coding sequence is TGCGCCAGCAGCGGGGACGGCAGCAATCACGAGGGGTACTTC.